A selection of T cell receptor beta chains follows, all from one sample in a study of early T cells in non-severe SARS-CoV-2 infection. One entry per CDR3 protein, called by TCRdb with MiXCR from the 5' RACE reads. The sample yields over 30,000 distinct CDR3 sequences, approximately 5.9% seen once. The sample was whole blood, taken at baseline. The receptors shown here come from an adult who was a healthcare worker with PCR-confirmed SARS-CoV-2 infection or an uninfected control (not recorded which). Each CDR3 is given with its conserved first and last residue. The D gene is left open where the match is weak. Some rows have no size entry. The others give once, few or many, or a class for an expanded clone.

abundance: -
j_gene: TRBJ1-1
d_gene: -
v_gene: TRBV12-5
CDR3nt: TGTGCTAGTGGTTTGAATGGAGGCAACACTGAAGCTTTCTTT
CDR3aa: CASGLNGGNTEAFF

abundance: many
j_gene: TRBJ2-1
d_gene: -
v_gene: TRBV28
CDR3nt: TGTGCCAGCAGCGTTTTCTCGGATAGAAGTTACAATGAGCAGTTCTTC
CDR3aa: CASSVFSDRSYNEQFF

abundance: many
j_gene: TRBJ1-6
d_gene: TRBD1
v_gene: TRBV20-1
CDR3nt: TGCAGTGCTGGACAGGGTGGGAATTCACCCCTCCACTTT
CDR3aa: CSAGQGGNSPLHF

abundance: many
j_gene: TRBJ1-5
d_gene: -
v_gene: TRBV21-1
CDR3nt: TGTGCCAGCAGCAAAGAGGGCAGGGTAGATCAGCCCCAGCATTTT
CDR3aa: CASSKEGRVDQPQHF

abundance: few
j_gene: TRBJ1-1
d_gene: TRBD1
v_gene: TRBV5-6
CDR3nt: TGTGCCAGCAGCATAGGGGGCCGCTCTTTCTTT
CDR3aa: CASSIGGRSFF

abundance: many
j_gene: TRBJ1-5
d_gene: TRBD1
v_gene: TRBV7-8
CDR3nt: TGTGCCAGCAGCCGGGACAGGCTCAATCAGCCCCAGCATTTT
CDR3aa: CASSRDRLNQPQHF

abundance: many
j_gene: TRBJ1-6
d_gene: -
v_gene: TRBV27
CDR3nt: TGTGCCAGCAGCCCGATAGACTATAATTCACCCCTCCACTTT
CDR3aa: CASSPIDYNSPLHF

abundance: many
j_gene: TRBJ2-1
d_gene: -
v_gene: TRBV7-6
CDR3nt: TGTGCCAGCAGCCCTGCCGTCGTATCCTACAATGAGCAGTTCTTC
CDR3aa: CASSPAVVSYNEQFF

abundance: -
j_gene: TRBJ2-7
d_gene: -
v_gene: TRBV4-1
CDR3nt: TGCGCCAGCAGCCAAGATCTTCCTGGCGAGCAGTACTTC
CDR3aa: CASSQDLPGEQYF

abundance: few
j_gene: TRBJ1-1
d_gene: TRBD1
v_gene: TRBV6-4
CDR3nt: TGTGCCCTAAGAGAACGGGACAGCTCTAACACTGAAGCTTTCTTT
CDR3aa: CALRERDSSNTEAFF

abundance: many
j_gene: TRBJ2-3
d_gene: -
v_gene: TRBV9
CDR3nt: TGTGCCAGCACCCTAGGAACCGGCACAGATACGCAGTATTTT
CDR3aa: CASTLGTGTDTQYF

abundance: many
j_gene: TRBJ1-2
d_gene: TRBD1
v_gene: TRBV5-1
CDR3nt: TGCGCCAGCAGCTTACAGGGGGATAACTATGGCTACACCTTC
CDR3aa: CASSLQGDNYGYTF

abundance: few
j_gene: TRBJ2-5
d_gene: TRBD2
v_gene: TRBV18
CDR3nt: TGTGCCAGCTCGGGACTAGCGACCCAAGAGACCCAGTACTTC
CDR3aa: CASSGLATQETQYF

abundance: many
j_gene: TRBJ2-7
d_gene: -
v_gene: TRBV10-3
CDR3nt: TGTGCCATCAGCCGGAACTCCTACGAGCAGTACTTC
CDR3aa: CAISRNSYEQYF

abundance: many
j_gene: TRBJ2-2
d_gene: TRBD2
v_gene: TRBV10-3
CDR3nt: TGTGCCATCAGTGGCGGGAGCGCGAACACCGGGGAGCTGTTTTTT
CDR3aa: CAISGGSANTGELFF

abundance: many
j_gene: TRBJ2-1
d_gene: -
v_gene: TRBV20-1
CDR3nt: TGCAGTGCTCCCGGAGGTAGCTCCTACAATGAGCAGTTCTTC
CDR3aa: CSAPGGSSYNEQFF

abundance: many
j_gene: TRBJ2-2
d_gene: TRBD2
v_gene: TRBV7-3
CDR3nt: TGTGCCAGCAGTCGGACTAGCGAAGGCACCGGGGAGCTGTTTTTT
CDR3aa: CASSRTSEGTGELFF

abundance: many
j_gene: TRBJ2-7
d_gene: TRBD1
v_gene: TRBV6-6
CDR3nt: TGTGCCAGCAGGCCTCCGGGACAGTCCTACGAGCAGTACTTC
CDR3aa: CASRPPGQSYEQYF

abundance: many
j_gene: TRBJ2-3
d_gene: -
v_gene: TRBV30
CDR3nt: TGTGCCTTGGGACCGAAGGCAGATACGCAGTATTTT
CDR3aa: CALGPKADTQYF

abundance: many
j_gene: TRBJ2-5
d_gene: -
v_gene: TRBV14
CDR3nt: TGTGCCAGCAGCCAAGTGGGAGCGTGGACCCAGTACTTC
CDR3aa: CASSQVGAWTQYF

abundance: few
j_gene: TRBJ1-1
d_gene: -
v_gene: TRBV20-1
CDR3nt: TGCAGTGCTCCGGGCGCAGGTCGTACTGAAGCTTTCTTT
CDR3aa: CSAPGAGRTEAFF

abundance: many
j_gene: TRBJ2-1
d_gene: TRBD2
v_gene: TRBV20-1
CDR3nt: TGCAGTGCTAGAGACGCTAGCGGGAGGACCTACAATGAGCAGTTCTTC
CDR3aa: CSARDASGRTYNEQFF